The 3 T cell receptor beta chains below come from one sample, sequenced in a study of CD8 T cells in ankylosing spondylitis. TCRdb recomputed calls from the 5' RACE reads with MiXCR, one row per CDR3 protein. The repertoire consists of about 39,000 distinct CDR3 sequences, with over 2.5% occurring once and the leading ten covering 2.5% to 3%. Input material: blood, either unsorted or a sorted T cell fraction (not recorded which). These receptors all come from a male donor with ankylosing spondylitis or in good health (not recorded which).

In its sample, this clonotype was seen many times. The chain employs TRBV9 and TRBJ2-1; TRBD2 agrees at 7 bases. There are 17 residues in the CDR3. Trimming took 4 bases from V and 5 from J; bases not matched to a gene: 15. The germline V gene has CDR1 SGDLS and CDR2 YYNGEE. The DNA for the CDR3 is TGTGCCAGCAGCCCCCTCACTAGCGCCAGACTCCACAATGAGCAGTTCTTC. It yields the protein CASSPLTSARLHNEQFF. The entire variable domain, with the rest obtained from reference TRBV9 and TRBJ2-1, is as follows: DSGVTQTPKHLITATGQRVTLRCSPRSGDLSVYWYQQSLDQGLQFLIQYYNGEERAKGNILERFSAQQFPDLHSELNLSSLELGDSALYFCASSPLTSARLHNEQFFGPGTRLTVL.

This clonotype was seen many times. The V and J genes are TRBV9 and TRBJ2-1, with TRBD2 matching over 9 bases. V trimming: 0 bases; J trimming: 2 bases; junction bases outside the gene matches: 3. The germline V gene encodes CDR1 SGDLS and CDR2 YYNGEE. CDR3 length: 16 amino acids. CDR3 sequence reads: CASSVDASGAYNEQFF. The CDR3 nucleotides are TGTGCCAGCAGCGTAGATGCTAGCGGGGCCTACAATGAGCAGTTCTTC. Full variable domain (missing parts from reference TRBV9 and TRBJ2-1): DSGVTQTPKHLITATGQRVTLRCSPRSGDLSVYWYQQSLDQGLQFLIQYYNGEERAKGNILERFSAQQFPDLHSELNLSSLELGDSALYFCASSVDASGAYNEQFFGPGTRLTVL.

The sample holds many counts of this clonotype. The chain recombines TRBV9 with TRBJ2-2; D is undetermined. Germline V lookup: CDR1 SGDLS, CDR2 YYNGEE. This CDR3 is built from 14 residues. Trimming pared 0 bases from V and 6 bases from J, leaving 9 bases between. This CDR3 is CASSVANGPGELFF. The CDR3, as DNA: TGTGCCAGCAGCGTAGCGAATGGACCCGGGGAGCTGTTTTTT.